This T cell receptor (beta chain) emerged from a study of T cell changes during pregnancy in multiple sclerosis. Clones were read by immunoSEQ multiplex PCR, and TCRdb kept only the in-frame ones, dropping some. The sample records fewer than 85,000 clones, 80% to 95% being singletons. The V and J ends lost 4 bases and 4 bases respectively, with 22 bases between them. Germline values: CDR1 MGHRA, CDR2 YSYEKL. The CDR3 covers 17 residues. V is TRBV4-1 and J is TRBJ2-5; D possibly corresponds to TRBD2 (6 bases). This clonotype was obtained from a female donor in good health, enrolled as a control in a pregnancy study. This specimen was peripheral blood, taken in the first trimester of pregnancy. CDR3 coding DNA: TGCGCCAGCAGCCCTGGACTATCTCAGGGCTCAAGAGAGACCCAGTACTTC. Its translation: CASSPGLSQGSRETQYF.